One sample yielded the 32 T cell receptor beta chains listed below, sequenced in a study of cytomegalovirus exposure and HLA in healthy donors. 60 Vbeta and 13 Jbeta primers were used in PCR. Measured with immunoSEQ multiplex PCR; TCRdb has only the in-frame clones, and not every one. The sample shows around 150,000 clones, roughly 85% of them seen only once. The sample was PBMCs. These receptors were collected from a male donor in good health and CMV-seronegative.

V and J are TRBV6-1 and TRBJ2-7, with 8 nucleotides matching TRBD1. Trimming removed 8 bases from V and 7 bases from J; junction bases left unmatched: 10. Germline loops: CDR1 MNHNS, CDR2 SASEGT. The CDR3 totals 13 residues. CDR3 loop: CASVEQGVDEQYF. The CDR3 region has the DNA TGTGCCAGCGTCGAACAGGGGGTGGATGAGCAGTACTTC.

There are a few counts of this clone. CDR3 sequence: CASSRDRGRYEQYF. Here the CDR3 DNA reads TGTGCCAGCAGCCGGGACAGGGGGCGCTACGAGCAGTACTTC. The chain couples TRBV11-2 to TRBJ2-7, with TRBD1 identical over 12 bases. The CDR3 has 14 residues. Trimming cost V 5 bases and J 3 bases; bases outside gene matches: 2. CDR1 and CDR2 (germline): SGHAT, FQNNGV.

This clone was seen more than once but under ten times. The chain is built from TRBV19 and TRBJ1-1; D gene ambiguous. V was cut by 3 bases and J by 1 base, with 6 bases left in between. CDR3 length equals 13 residues. Looked up from germline, CDR1 is LNHDA and CDR2 is SQIVND (reference sequence). The CDR3 nucleotides are TGTGCCAGTAGTATTCGAGCGAACACTGAAGCTTTCTTT. Translating it yields CASSIRANTEAFF.

The rearrangement joins TRBV6-1 to TRBJ1-6; 7 bases agree with TRBD1. From germline, CDR1 is MNHNS and CDR2 SASEGT. The CDR3 spans 13 residues. J was trimmed by 7 bases and V by 6 bases; bases with no gene match: 3. The DNA for the CDR3 is TGTGCCAGCAGCGTACAGGGGAATTCACCCCTCCACTTT. It specifies CASSVQGNSPLHF.

The chain combines TRBV7-3 with TRBJ2-2; D uncertain. CDR1 and CDR2 (germline): SGHTA, FQGTGA. The CDR3 runs to 13 residues. Trimming left V 5 bases short and J 2 bases short, with 6 bases between. CDR3 amino acids: CASSPLNTGELFF. CDR3 coding DNA: TGTGCCAGCAGCCCCCTTAACACCGGGGAGCTGTTTTTT. Together with reference TRBV7-3 and TRBJ2-2, the CDR3 gives the full variable domain: GAGVSQTPSNKVTEKGKYVELRCDPISGHTALYWYRQSLGQGPEFLIYFQGTGAADDSGLPNDRFFAVRPEGSVSTLKIQRTERGDSAVYLCASSPLNTGELFFGEGSRLTVL.

Notes on this clone: Compared with germline, one end of the junction differs, possibly owing to a read error. The V and J genes are TRBV5-4 and TRBJ2-7; 10 bases agree with TRBD2. This CDR3 comprises 15 residues. Germline V gives CDR1 SGHNT, CDR2 YYREEE (reference sequence). CDR3 sequence: CAGSLELAGAGEQYF. The CDR3 nucleotides are TGTGCCGGCAGCTTGGAGCTAGCGGGAGCGGGGGAGCAGTACTTC.

The rearrangement joins TRBV27 to TRBJ1-5, with 8 nucleotides matching TRBD1. The germline CDR1 and CDR2 sequences are MNHEY and SMNVEV (reference sequence). The CDR3 sequence is 15 residues long. The ends lost 6 bases at V and 3 bases at J; junction bases unmatched: 7. The CDR3: CASRSLDRANQPQHF. DNA for the CDR3: TGTGCCAGCAGAAGCCTGGACAGGGCCAATCAGCCCCAGCATTTT.

The chain employs TRBV10-3 and TRBJ1-2; D uncertain. Germline V gene data show CDR1 as ENHRY and CDR2 as SYGVKD. V was shortened by 2 bases and J by 0 bases, with 7 bases between the two germline ends. The CDR3 is 14 residues long. Written as DNA, the CDR3 is TGTGCCATCAGTGAGATACAAGCTAACTATGGCTACACCTTC. Residues: CAISEIQANYGYTF.

V gene TRBV6-5 combines with J gene TRBJ1-2, with 10 bases identical to TRBD1. This CDR3 region has 14 residues. Germline assignment: CDR1 MNHEY and CDR2 SVGAGI. With 5 bases clipped from V and 7 bases from J, the junction kept 7 bases outside the gene matches. The CDR3 nucleotides are TGTGCCAGCAGTCCAAGACAGGGGGCGGTTGGCTACACCTTC. Its protein product is CASSPRQGAVGYTF.

The chain couples TRBV6-6 to TRBJ2-5; 7 bases are shared with TRBD1. Losses at the gene ends were 0 bases for V and 5 bases for J; bases not matched to a gene: 6. The CDR3 loop spans 15 amino acids. CDR1 is MNHNY and CDR2 is SVGAGI in the germline V gene (reference sequence). The CDR3 DNA is TGTGCCAGCAGTTACTCGGGACAGCCTGGCGAGACCCAGTACTTC. This codes for CASSYSGQPGETQYF.

The chain joins TRBV27 to TRBJ2-7, with TRBD1 identical over 12 bases. Per germline, CDR1 MNHEY and CDR2 SMNVEV (reference sequence). The CDR3 runs 19 residues. With V trimmed by 2 bases and J by 0 bases, 11 bases remained unmatched. The CDR3 DNA reads as TGTGCCAGCAGTTTACTGGGACAGGGGGCAGGGCGGGACTCCTACGAGCAGTACTTC. This sequence encodes CASSLLGQGAGRDSYEQYF.

This clone was seen a few times. The chain recombines TRBV4-2 with TRBJ2-5; 13 bases map to TRBD2. The V segment lost 0 bases and the J segment 5 bases; nucleotides outside the gene matches: 6. The CDR3 consists of 17 residues. Germline CDR1 is LGHNA and CDR2 is YNFKEQ. The CDR3 loop is CASSQEGTSGIRETQYF. In DNA form, the CDR3 reads TGTGCCAGCAGCCAAGAAGGGACTAGCGGGATCCGGGAGACCCAGTACTTC.

This clone was observed a handful of times. The CDR3 region has the DNA TGTGCCAGCAGTGAAGAGGGTGGTAGCTTTACCTACGAGCAGTACTTC. As protein: CASSEEGGSFTYEQYF. The V gene is TRBV25-1, the J gene TRBJ2-7; the D gene is possibly TRBD2 (5 bases). The CDR3 loop spans 16 amino acids. The V and J ends lost 2 bases and 2 bases respectively, with 16 bases between them. Germline loops: CDR1 MGHDK, CDR2 SYGVNS.

This chain links TRBV6-1 with TRBJ2-1, with TRBD1 matching over 7 bases. Trimming removed 4 bases from V and 8 bases from J; junction bases left unmatched: 5. The CDR3 runs 13 residues. In germline, CDR1 is MNHNS, CDR2 SASEGT. CDR3 in DNA: TGTGCCAGCAGTGTTCAAGGGGGCCATGAGCAGTTCTTC. It is translated as CASSVQGGHEQFF.

This clone was counted a few times. Other DNA variants within this sample encode the same CDR3. V is TRBV30 and J is TRBJ2-7; no clear D gene. V lost 2 bases to trimming and J lost 3 bases, with 5 bases between them. The germline V gene has CDR1 GTSNPN and CDR2 SVGIG (reference sequence). The CDR3 spans 11 residues. The CDR3 DNA reads TGTGCCTGGAGTCCGGGCTACGAGCAGTACTTC. It translates to CAWSPGYEQYF.

This chain uses TRBV9 with TRBJ1-4; D might be TRBD1 (5 bases). The V and J ends lost 3 bases and 1 base respectively, with 16 bases between them. Germline V lookup: CDR1 SGDLS, CDR2 YYNGEE. The CDR3 is made up of 17 amino acids. CDR3 bases: TGTGCCAGCAGCGCAACGTCAGGGTACCTAACTAATGAAAAACTGTTTTTT. Translated: CASSATSGYLTNEKLFF.

The count of this clone is one. V is TRBV7-9 and J is TRBJ1-4; D call uncertain. CDR3 length equals 13 residues. Germline CDR1 SEHNR, CDR2 FQNEAQ (reference sequence). Trimming took 1 base from V and 8 from J, leaving 8 bases between them. This chain's CDR3 is CASSLGAGEKLFF. The CDR3 bases are TGTGCCAGCAGCTTAGGGGCGGGGGAAAAACTGTTTTTT.

This chain connects TRBV4-1 to TRBJ2-7, with 8 bases matching TRBD2. Germline V gene lookup returns CDR1 MGHRA and CDR2 YSYEKL. The CDR3 totals 16 residues. The J segment lost 2 bases and the V segment lost 0 bases, leaving 6 bases of the junction unmatched. This CDR3 is CASSQDPTSGTYEQYF. As DNA, the CDR3 is TGCGCCAGCAGCCAAGATCCCACTAGCGGAACCTACGAGCAGTACTTC.

The chain's CDR3 is CASSVGDSPLHF. As DNA, the CDR3 is TGTGCCAGCAGCGTAGGCGATTCACCCCTCCACTTT. The rearrangement joins TRBV9 to TRBJ1-6; D call uncertain. Between the trimmed V and J ends, which lost 0 bases and 8 bases, there was a span of 3 bases. Germline CDR1 SGDLS, CDR2 YYNGEE. The length of the CDR3 is 12 residues.

The V call is TRBV28, the J call TRBJ2-5; TRBD2 matches 9 bases. Germline V CDR1 and CDR2: MDHEN, SYDVKM. V shed 6 bases, J shed 5 bases, and the junction held 13 bases outside the gene matches. The CDR3 is 16 residues long. CDR3 region: CASSRAGGRIWETQYF. The CDR3 region has the DNA TGTGCCAGCAGCCGGGCGGGAGGGCGTATTTGGGAGACCCAGTACTTC.

The sample holds a few counts of this clone. The CDR3 loop reads CAWSVALKGEAGYTF. In nucleotides, the CDR3 is TGTGCCTGGAGTGTAGCGCTGAAAGGGGAGGCTGGCTACACCTTC. The V call is TRBV30, the J call TRBJ1-2; D perhaps matches TRBD1 (5 bases). Germline-derived CDR1 and CDR2 are GTSNPN and SVGIG (reference sequence). CDR3 length equals 15 residues. Trimming pared 0 bases from V and 7 bases from J, leaving 18 bases between.

This clone appeared once. The genes are TRBV7-3 and TRBJ2-1; 9 nucleotides align to TRBD2. The CDR3 is 16 residues long. CDR1 is SGHTA, CDR2 FQGTGA, per germline. After removal of 0 bases from V and 7 bases from J, the junction contained 7 bases not matched to a gene. DNA of the CDR3: TGTGCCAGCAGCTTAACGTGGCGGGAGGGCCAGAATGAGCAGTTCTTC. This codes for CASSLTWREGQNEQFF.

The chain recombines TRBV29-1 with TRBJ2-7, with 8 bases aligning to TRBD1. The CDR3 runs to 14 residues. CDR1 and CDR2 from the germline V gene are SQVTM and ANQGSEA. The V gene end was trimmed by 2 bases and the J gene end by 3 bases; junction bases not matched to a gene: 6. The CDR3 protein is CSVETGQAGYEQYF. DNA for the CDR3: TGCAGCGTTGAAACGGGACAGGCTGGCTACGAGCAGTACTTC.

This clone was recorded only once. The gene calls are TRBV5-8 and TRBJ1-4; unclear D gene. Looked up from germline, CDR1 is SGHTS and CDR2 is YDEGEE. The CDR3 spans 11 residues. The germline V and J ends were trimmed by 2 bases and 7 bases, with 3 bases remaining between them. The CDR3 region is CASSFLEKLFF. The CDR3 nucleotides are TGTGCCAGCAGCTTTCTTGAAAAACTGTTTTTT.

The gene calls are TRBV7-9 and TRBJ2-7; D is possibly TRBD2 (6 bases). The CDR3 is made up of 13 amino acids. The V and J ends lost 4 bases and 7 bases respectively, with 14 bases between them. Germline V gene sequence: CDR1 SEHNR, CDR2 FQNEAQ (reference sequence). The CDR3 DNA reads TGTGCCAGCAGCTCTGACGTGGGGGGAGAGCAGTACTTC. Its translation: CASSSDVGGEQYF.

The chain carries TRBV29-1 and TRBJ1-1, with 7 bases identical to TRBD1. Per the germline V gene, CDR1 is SQVTM and CDR2 is ANQGSEA. V lost 8 bases to trimming and J lost 0 bases; unmatched junction nucleotides: 6. The CDR3 spans 13 residues. The CDR3, as DNA: TGCAGCTCCCTGGGACAGCTGAACACTGAAGCTTTCTTT. Translated, it gives CSSLGQLNTEAFF.

The chain links TRBV9 to TRBJ1-2; 9 nucleotides agree with TRBD1. V shed 3 bases, J shed 4 bases, and the junction held 7 bases outside the gene matches. CDR3 length: 15 residues. The V gene's germline CDR1 is SGDLS and CDR2 YYNGEE. CDR3 in DNA: TGTGCCAGCAGCGCGGAACAGGGGGCTGTCTATGGCTACACCTTC. Its protein is CASSAEQGAVYGYTF.

The chain links TRBV27 to TRBJ1-5, with unresolved D. The CDR3 loop spans 13 amino acids. Looked up from germline, CDR1 is MNHEY and CDR2 is SMNVEV (reference sequence). The V gene lost 6 bases and the J gene lost 3 bases, with 9 bases spanning the gap. Written as DNA, the CDR3 is TGTGCCAGCAGACGTACTGACAATCAGCCCCAGCATTTT. It specifies CASRRTDNQPQHF.

The chain employs TRBV7-2 and TRBJ2-1; D is ambiguous. CDR3 length equals 12 residues. V was cut by 1 base and J by 6 bases, with 4 bases left in between. The germline gives CDR1 SGHTA, CDR2 FQGNSA. This CDR3 reads CASSLVLNEQFF. DNA of the CDR3: TGTGCCAGCAGCTTAGTCCTCAATGAGCAGTTCTTC.

This clone was counted a few times. The chain joins TRBV28 to TRBJ2-1; 11 bases fit TRBD2. Looked up from germline, CDR1 is MDHEN and CDR2 is SYDVKM. The ends lost 10 bases at V and 0 bases at J; junction bases unmatched: 11. CDR3 length: 17 residues. CDR3 nucleotides: TGTGCCACCACTAGCGGGGGCGAACCGAGCTCCTACAATGAGCAGTTCTTC. Its translation is CATTSGGEPSSYNEQFF.

The chain uses TRBV6-5 and TRBJ1-1; maybe TRBD1 (6 bases). Germline V gene lookup returns CDR1 MNHEY and CDR2 SVGAGI. CDR3 length: 14 residues. V was pared by 4 bases and J by 7 bases, with 16 bases between. This CDR3 reads CASSSPGTPYEAFF. The CDR3, as DNA: TGTGCCAGCAGTTCGCCGGGGACACCGTATGAAGCTTTCTTT.

This clone was picked up one time. The chain uses TRBV7-2 and TRBJ2-7, with 10 bases matching TRBD2. V gave up 4 bases and J gave up 3 bases; unmatched junction bases: 3. This CDR3 contains 14 residues. Germline V gene lookup returns CDR1 SGHTA and CDR2 FQGNSA. In DNA, the CDR3 is TGTGCCAGCAGCTATGGACTAGCGGTCTACGAGCAGTACTTC. Protein product: CASSYGLAVYEQYF.